Included here is one T cell receptor (beta chain) sequence, with context. These data come from a study of blood T cell repertoires in COVID-19. Trimming pared 4 bases from V and 4 bases from J, leaving 7 bases between. The CDR3 spans 12 residues. In the authors' methods: Estimated nucleated cell counts came from reference gene primer amplification. The table came from immunoSEQ multiplex PCR; TCRdb's copy has only in-frame clones and leaves some out. V and J calls and clone size are copied from that table; D and trimming were computed from the DNA. The sample includes 150,000 to 200,000 clones, about 86% seen only once; the top ten take about 8.2%.

The receptor's source is a man aged 60-69 years with acute or convalescent COVID-19. Sequencing input: peripheral blood. The chain combines TRBV12-3 or TRBV12-4 with TRBJ1-1; D is possibly TRBD1 (5 bases). The CDR3 DNA reads TGTGCCAGCAGTTACAGGTTCACTGAAGCTTTCTTT. This codes for CASSYRFTEAFF.